These 21 T cell receptor beta chains were sequenced from one sample in a study of shared clonotypes between healthy human individuals (TCRdb year 2020). Library construction relied on the immunoSEQ multiplex PCR assay. Entries here come from immuneACCESS through TCRdb and include only in-frame sequences with V and J called. Some clones fail to appear in such tables; in the studies checked, an unresolved V gene covers under half of the shortfall, and the cause of the remainder is unknown. The table for this sample lists about 690,000 clones; roughly 87% of them were counted only once. The ten largest clones capture roughly 36% of the sample. The sequenced sample consisted of memory CD8+ T cells from PBMCs. Taken with the paper, the label for cell subset or site translates to: CD45RO+ cells pooled with CCR7-negative TemRA cells. The receptors shown here come from a man aged 18 to 30 in good health. Some clones in this sample may be carry-over from other donors' samples.

The chain has TRBV4-3 and TRBJ2-6, with TRBD2 as a possible D gene (6 bases). The CDR3 runs 16 residues. Germline CDR1 reads LGHNA; CDR2 reads YSLEER. The V end lost 1 base, the J end lost 2 bases, and 9 bases lay between the germline ends. The CDR3 DNA follows: TGCGCCAGCAGCCAAGTCTGGGGGGCTGGGGCCAACGTCCTGACTTTC. It translates to CASSQVWGAGANVLTF.

There are a few counts of this clone. The V and J genes are TRBV6-5 and TRBJ2-2; 9 bases agree with TRBD1. The V segment lost 4 bases and the J segment 7 bases; nucleotides outside the gene matches: 7. Per germline, CDR1 MNHEY and CDR2 SVGAGI. CDR3 length: 15 amino acids. The CDR3 region is CASSSTGGSRGELFF. The CDR3 coding sequence is TGTGCCAGCAGTTCAACAGGGGGCTCTCGCGGGGAGCTGTTTTTT.

This chain links TRBV10-2 with TRBJ1-5; 12 bases are a match to TRBD1. Trimming at V came to 0 bases and at J to 4 bases, leaving 16 bases not matched to a gene. This CDR3 contains 21 residues. In germline, CDR1 is WSHSY, CDR2 SAAADI. For the CDR3, the DNA is TGCGCCAGCAGTGAGTCCTTACTGGGACAGGGGGCGAGTGGACGAAATCAGCCCCAGCATTTT. Its protein is CASSESLLGQGASGRNQPQHF.

The chain combines TRBV29-1 with TRBJ2-1, with D perhaps TRBD2 (5 bases). Germline CDR1 is SQVTM and CDR2 is ANQGSEA. CDR3 length: 15 residues. Trimming pared 4 bases from V and 0 bases from J, leaving 13 bases between. CDR3: CSVVGVLYSYNEQFF. DNA for the CDR3: TGCAGCGTTGTGGGAGTCTTATACTCCTACAATGAGCAGTTCTTC.

The chain recombines TRBV10-3 with TRBJ2-3, with D possibly called TRBD1 or TRBD2 (5 bases each). V was pared by 5 bases and J by 2 bases, with 14 bases between. This CDR3 spans 15 amino acids. Germline V gives CDR1 ENHRY, CDR2 SYGVKD. The CDR3, as DNA: TGTGCCATCAGTACTCCGGGACGAGACACAGATACGCAGTATTTT. This sequence encodes CAISTPGRDTDTQYF.

V and J are TRBV5-1 and TRBJ2-7; D may correspond to TRBD1 or TRBD2 (5 bases each). The V end was cut by 2 bases, the J end by 2 bases, with 11 bases between. The CDR3 extends over 14 amino acids. Germline V gene sequence: CDR1 SGHRS, CDR2 YFSETQ. CDR3 nucleotide sequence: TGCGCCAGCAGCTTCTTCGGGGCTACCTACGAGCAGTACTTC. It translates to CASSFFGATYEQYF.

The chain recombines TRBV2 with TRBJ2-3; perhaps TRBD1 as D (6 bases). Germline V gene data show CDR1 as SNHLY and CDR2 as FYNNEI. The CDR3 length is 15 residues. Between the trimmed V and J ends, which lost 7 bases and 0 bases, there was a span of 14 bases. DNA for the CDR3: TGTGCCAGCAATACACAGGGATCTAGCACAGATACGCAGTATTTT. Encoded protein: CASNTQGSSTDTQYF.

The rearrangement uses TRBV27 and TRBJ2-1; D unclear. The CDR3 is 10 amino acids. Germline V gene lookup returns CDR1 MNHEY and CDR2 SMNVEV (reference sequence). Trimming stripped 3 bases from V and 13 bases from J, with 7 bases between. CDR3 sequence: CASSFLPQFF. Here the CDR3 DNA reads TGTGCCAGCAGTTTTCTCCCCCAGTTCTTC.

The chain recombines TRBV11-2 with TRBJ2-3, with 9 bases identical to TRBD2. The CDR3 is 15 residues long. Germline V gives CDR1 SGHAT, CDR2 FQNNGV. The V gene end was trimmed by 1 base and the J gene end by 4 bases; junction bases not matched to a gene: 3. CDR3 amino acids: CASSLGAGGPDTQYF. The CDR3 DNA reads TGTGCCAGCAGCTTAGGAGCGGGAGGACCAGATACGCAGTATTTT.

This chain joins TRBV9 and TRBJ1-2; D uncertain. Germline values: CDR1 SGDLS, CDR2 YYNGEE. This CDR3 contains 16 residues. V was clipped by 0 bases and J by 1 base, with 13 bases between them. CDR3 residues: CASSVGRISINYGYTF. The CDR3, as DNA: TGTGCCAGCAGCGTAGGAAGGATTTCCATTAACTATGGCTACACCTTC. Full variable domain (rest looked up from reference TRBV9 and TRBJ1-2): DSGVTQTPKHLITATGQRVTLRCSPRSGDLSVYWYQQSLDQGLQFLIQYYNGEERAKGNILERFSAQQFPDLHSELNLSSLELGDSALYFCASSVGRISINYGYTFGSGTRLTVV.

CDR3: CASSQDRGGPDTQYF. The CDR3, as DNA: TGCGCCAGCAGCCAAGATCGGGGAGGCCCAGATACGCAGTATTTT. The chain employs TRBV4-1 and TRBJ2-3; D possibly corresponds to TRBD2 (6 bases). Trimming left V 0 bases short and J 4 bases short, with 11 bases between. The germline CDR1 and CDR2 sequences are MGHRA and YSYEKL. The CDR3 sequence is 15 residues long.

The chain combines TRBV5-4 with TRBJ2-7; D tentatively fits TRBD1 or TRBD2 (5 bases each). Germline V gene lookup returns CDR1 SGHNT and CDR2 YYREEE (reference sequence). The CDR3 loop spans 13 amino acids. The germline V and J ends were trimmed by 2 bases and 5 bases, with 11 bases remaining between them. The CDR3 DNA follows: TGTGCCAGCAGCTTCAAGGGGCGGGACGAGCAGTACTTC. Translating it yields CASSFKGRDEQYF.

This rearrangement joins TRBV19 to TRBJ2-3; 7 bases line up with TRBD2. Germline CDR1 and CDR2: LNHDA and SQIVND (reference sequence). This CDR3 spans 17 amino acids. Trimming cost V 1 base and J 0 bases; bases outside gene matches: 7. Written as DNA, the CDR3 is TGTGCCAGTAGTATAGGGTCGGGCGGGGGAAGCACAGATACGCAGTATTTT. Encoded protein: CASSIGSGGGSTDTQYF. The variable domain in full, with the rest retrieved from reference TRBV19 and TRBJ2-3, is DGGITQSPKYLFRKEGQNVTLSCEQNLNHDAMYWYRQDPGQGLRLIYYSQIVNDFQKGDIAEGYSVSREKKESFPLTVTSAQKNPTAFYLCASSIGSGGGSTDTQYFGPGTRLTVL.

This chain connects TRBV5-6 to TRBJ2-7, with TRBD2 as a possible D gene (6 bases). Per the germline V gene, CDR1 is SGHDT and CDR2 is YYEEEE. The V and J ends lost 4 bases and 7 bases respectively, with 21 bases between them. The CDR3 is 15 residues long. The CDR3 sequence is CASSDDSREAGEQYF. The DNA of the CDR3 is TGTGCCAGCAGCGATGACTCCAGGGAGGCCGGGGAGCAGTACTTC.

The V call is TRBV27, the J call TRBJ2-3, with 7 bases that match TRBD2. The CDR3 spans 17 residues. Trimming took 4 bases from V and 6 from J; bases not matched to a gene: 16. Germline loops: CDR1 MNHEY, CDR2 SMNVEV (reference sequence). The CDR3 coding sequence is TGTGCCAGCAGTTCCTCCAGGACTAGTTTAAAAATGGATACGCAGTATTTT. It codes for CASSSSRTSLKMDTQYF.

The CDR3 reads CASGLTVTF. The CDR3 nucleotides read TGTGCCAGCGGACTTACAGTGACTTTC. The chain couples TRBV6-1 to TRBJ2-6; D might be TRBD2 (5 bases). CDR1 is MNHNS, CDR2 SASEGT, per germline. This CDR3 is built from 9 residues. V gave up 8 bases and J gave up 17 bases, with 10 bases separating them.

This sequence joins TRBV28 and TRBJ2-7; D is unresolved. The CDR3 covers 11 residues. In germline, CDR1 is MDHEN, CDR2 SYDVKM. V was pared by 8 bases and J by 1 base, with 6 bases between. CDR3 in DNA: TGTGCCAGCGGAGATTCCTACGAGCAGTACTTC. Translation gives CASGDSYEQYF.

The chain uses TRBV27 and TRBJ2-7; no reliable D call. V lost 0 bases to trimming and J lost 2 bases, with 8 bases between them. The CDR3 is 14 amino acids. Germline CDR1 reads MNHEY; CDR2 reads SMNVEV (reference sequence). This CDR3 reads CASSLSNMPYEQYF. Written as DNA, the CDR3 is TGTGCCAGCAGTTTATCGAACATGCCCTACGAGCAGTACTTC.

The chain joins TRBV7-2 to TRBJ2-6; 8 bases map to TRBD2. CDR1 is SGHTA, CDR2 FQGNSA, per germline. CDR3 length equals 16 residues. With V trimmed by 8 bases and J by 4 bases, 10 bases remained unmatched. The CDR3 spells CASYTREGSGANVLTF. The CDR3 DNA is TGTGCCAGCTACACTCGGGAGGGGAGCGGGGCCAACGTCCTGACTTTC.

Worth noting for this clone: Other DNA variants within this sample encode the same CDR3. The chain employs TRBV11-2 and TRBJ2-7; no clear D gene. This CDR3 spans 11 amino acids. CDR1 SGHAT and CDR2 FQNNGV come from the germline V gene. Trimming took off 2 bases at V and 3 bases at J, with 2 bases between the two ends. CDR3 nucleotides: TGTGCCAGCAGCTTAAACTACGAGCAGTACTTC. Protein: CASSLNYEQYF.

The chain joins TRBV4-2 to TRBJ2-4; 11 bases agree with TRBD2. J was trimmed by 2 bases and V by 0 bases; bases with no gene match: 12. This CDR3 comprises 20 residues. Germline CDR1 is LGHNA and CDR2 is YNFKEQ. This chain's CDR3 is CASSQDLRTSGGGSKNIQYF. The DNA for the CDR3 is TGTGCCAGCAGCCAAGATTTAAGAACTAGCGGGGGAGGTTCCAAAAACATTCAGTACTTC.